This T cell receptor beta chain was documented in a study of regulatory T cells in long-lasting Graves disease. Described time point: newly diagnosed GD, antithyroid drugs for less than 3 months. The TCR library was made from RNA extracted from PBMCs. Staff drew 8 to 9 milliliters of peripheral blood into EDTA tubes. The TCR beta library used iRepertoire HTBI primers with Arm-PCR amplification of CDR3. Each CDR3 protein is one row after TCRdb ran MiXCR on the multiplex PCR reads. The sample holds 400,000 to 550,000 distinct CDR3 sequences, under 15% seen once. Between the trimmed V and J ends, which lost 7 bases and 6 bases, there was a span of 13 bases. The CDR3 totals 13 residues. Germline V gene data show CDR1 as LGHNT and CDR2 as FRNRAP. Regarding this clonotype: This could be a read error, since a much larger clone is one nucleotide away.

The same sample was also used in a study of T cells in Graves' hyperthyroidism and ophthalmopathy.

This TCR derives from a woman aged 30 to 39 with Graves disease. The chain has TRBV12-5 and TRBJ2-1; D unresolved. Source: peripheral blood mononuclear cells (PBMCs), taken at new diagnosis, from a patient treated with antithyroid drugs. CDR3 in amino acids: CASDGPASNEQFF. The CDR3 coding sequence is TGTGCTAGTGACGGCCCCGCAAGCAATGAGCAGTTCTTC.